What follows are 6 T cell receptor beta chains derived from one specimen sequenced in a study of neoadjuvant nivolumab and ipilimumab in lung cancer. Measured with immunoSEQ multiplex PCR; TCRdb has only the in-frame clones, and not every one. The sample includes tens of thousands of clones, roughly 89% seen only once; the top ten take 2.5% to 3.5%. Sequenced material: peripheral blood, taken before neoadjuvant nivolumab, alone or with ipilimumab. The source is an adult with non-small cell lung cancer.

The chain combines TRBV6-5 with TRBJ2-7; D possibly corresponds to TRBD2 (6 bases). V lost 4 bases and J 2 bases, leaving 9 bases between the germline ends. CDR3 length: 13 residues. Germline V gene lookup returns CDR1 MNHEY and CDR2 SVGAGI. As DNA, the CDR3 is TGTGCCAGCAGTTTAGGGAGGACCTACGAGCAGTACTTC. Its translation: CASSLGRTYEQYF.

The rearrangement uses TRBV12-5 and TRBJ2-2; 8 positions match TRBD2. The length of the CDR3 is 18 residues. V trimming: 1 base; J trimming: 1 base; junction bases outside the gene matches: 8. Germline loops: CDR1 LGHNT, CDR2 FRNRAP. This CDR3 reads CASGLAQGLAGNTGELFF. For the CDR3, the DNA is TGTGCTAGTGGTTTGGCCCAAGGGCTAGCGGGGAACACCGGGGAGCTGTTTTTT.

The chain combines TRBV5-6 with TRBJ2-1; TRBD2 matches at 7 bases. In germline, CDR1 is SGHDT, CDR2 YYEEEE. CDR3 size: 17 residues. Trimming cost V 4 bases and J 3 bases; bases outside gene matches: 13. CDR3 sequence: CASSGTSGGGSYNEQFF. The CDR3 DNA reads as TGTGCCAGCAGCGGGACCAGCGGAGGCGGGAGCTACAATGAGCAGTTCTTC.

V usage is TRBV28 and J usage is TRBJ2-7; no firm D call. Germline CDR1 reads MDHEN; CDR2 reads SYDVKM. The CDR3 loop spans 11 amino acids. Deletions cut 5 bases from V and 6 bases from J, with 8 bases between. CDR3 protein: CASSRASEQYF. CDR3 bases: TGTGCCAGCAGTAGGGCTAGCGAGCAGTACTTC.

The chain employs TRBV7-2 and TRBJ2-7; tentative D call: TRBD1 (5 bases). The CDR3 sequence is 15 residues long. CDR1 SGHTA and CDR2 FQGNSA come from the germline V gene. V gave up 0 bases and J gave up 4 bases, with 13 bases separating them. CDR3 region: CASSLAPDTPYEQYF. DNA of the CDR3: TGTGCCAGCAGCTTAGCGCCGGACACCCCATACGAGCAGTACTTC.

This clone was seen once. V usage is TRBV19 and J usage is TRBJ2-5, with 9 bases lining up with TRBD2. J gave up 5 bases and V 2 bases, and 6 bases lay outside the gene matches. Germline assignment: CDR1 LNHDA and CDR2 SQIVND (reference sequence). The CDR3 has 15 amino acids. CDR3 coding DNA: TGTGCCAGTAGTATACCAGCGGGAGGAGCGGAGACCCAGTACTTC. It specifies CASSIPAGGAETQYF.